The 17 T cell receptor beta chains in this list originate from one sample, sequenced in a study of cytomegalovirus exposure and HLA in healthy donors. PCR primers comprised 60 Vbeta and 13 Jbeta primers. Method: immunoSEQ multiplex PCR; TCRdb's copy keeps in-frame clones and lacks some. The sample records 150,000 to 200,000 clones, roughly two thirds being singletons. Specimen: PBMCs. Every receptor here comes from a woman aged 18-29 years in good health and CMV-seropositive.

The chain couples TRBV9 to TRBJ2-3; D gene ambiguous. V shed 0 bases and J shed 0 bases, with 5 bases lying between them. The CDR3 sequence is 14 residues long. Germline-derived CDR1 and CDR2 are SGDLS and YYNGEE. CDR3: CASSVAVSTDTQYF. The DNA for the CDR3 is TGTGCCAGCAGCGTAGCCGTTAGCACAGATACGCAGTATTTT.

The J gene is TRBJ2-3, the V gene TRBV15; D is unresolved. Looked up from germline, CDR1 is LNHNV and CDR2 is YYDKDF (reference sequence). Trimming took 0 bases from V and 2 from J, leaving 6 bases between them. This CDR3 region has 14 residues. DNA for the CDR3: TGTGCCACCAGCAGAGAAGCCGTCACAGATACGCAGTATTTT. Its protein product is CATSREAVTDTQYF. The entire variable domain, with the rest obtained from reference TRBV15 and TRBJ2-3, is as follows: DAMVIQNPRYQVTQFGKPVTLSCSQTLNHNVMYWYQQKSSQAPKLLFHYYDKDFNNEADTPDNFQSRRPNTSFCFLDIRSPGLGDTAMYLCATSREAVTDTQYFGPGTRLTVL.

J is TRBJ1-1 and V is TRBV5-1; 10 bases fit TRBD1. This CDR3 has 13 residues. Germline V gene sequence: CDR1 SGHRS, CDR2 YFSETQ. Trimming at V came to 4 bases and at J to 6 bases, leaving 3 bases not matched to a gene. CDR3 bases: TGCGCCAGCAGCCAGGGACAGGGGCCTGAAGCTTTCTTT. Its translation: CASSQGQGPEAFF.

The chain's CDR3 is CASSLHIGTGGSEQFF. CDR3 nucleotide sequence: TGTGCCAGCAGCCTACATATTGGGACAGGGGGCAGTGAGCAGTTCTTC. The J gene is TRBJ2-1, the V gene TRBV7-9; 12 positions match TRBD1. V dropped 5 bases and J dropped 9; count of bases not matched to a gene: 11. The CDR3 runs to 16 residues. CDR1 and CDR2 (germline): SEHNR, FQNEAQ (reference sequence).

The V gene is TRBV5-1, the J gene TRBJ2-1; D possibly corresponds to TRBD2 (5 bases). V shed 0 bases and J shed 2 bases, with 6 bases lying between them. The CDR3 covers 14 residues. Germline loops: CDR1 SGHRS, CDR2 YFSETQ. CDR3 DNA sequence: TGCGCCAGCAGCTTGGGAGCGGCCTACAATGAGCAGTTCTTC. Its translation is CASSLGAAYNEQFF.

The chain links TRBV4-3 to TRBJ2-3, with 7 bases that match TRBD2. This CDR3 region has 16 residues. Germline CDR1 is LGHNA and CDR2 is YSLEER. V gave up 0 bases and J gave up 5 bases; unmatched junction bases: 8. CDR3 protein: CASSQEGGGLRDTQYF. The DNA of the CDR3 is TGCGCCAGCAGCCAAGAGGGCGGGGGTCTCAGAGATACGCAGTATTTT.

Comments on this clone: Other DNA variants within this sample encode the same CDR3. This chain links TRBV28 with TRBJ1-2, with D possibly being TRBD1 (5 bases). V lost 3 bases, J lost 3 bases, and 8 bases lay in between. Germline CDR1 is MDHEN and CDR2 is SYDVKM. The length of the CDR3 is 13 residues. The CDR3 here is CASSLQGYYGYTF. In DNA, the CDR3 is TGTGCCAGCAGTTTGCAGGGTTACTATGGCTACACCTTC.

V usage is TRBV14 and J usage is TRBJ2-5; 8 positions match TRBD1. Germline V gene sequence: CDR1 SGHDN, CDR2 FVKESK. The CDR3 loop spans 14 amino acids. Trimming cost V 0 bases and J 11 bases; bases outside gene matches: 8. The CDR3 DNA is TGTGCCAGCAGCCAAGACAGGGGGCTAAGGGAGCAGTACTTC. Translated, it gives CASSQDRGLREQYF.

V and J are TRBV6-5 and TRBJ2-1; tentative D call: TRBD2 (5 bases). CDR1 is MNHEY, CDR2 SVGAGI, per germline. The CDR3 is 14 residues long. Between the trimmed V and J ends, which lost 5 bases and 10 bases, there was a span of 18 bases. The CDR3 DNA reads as TGTGCCAGCAGTGCGGCGGGCGCCCTTAGGGAGCAGTTCTTC. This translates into CASSAAGALREQFF.

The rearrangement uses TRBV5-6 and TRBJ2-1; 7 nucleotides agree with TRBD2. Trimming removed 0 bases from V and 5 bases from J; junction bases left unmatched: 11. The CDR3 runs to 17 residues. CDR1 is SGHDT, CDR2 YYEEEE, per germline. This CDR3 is CASSLAARGRVNNEQFF. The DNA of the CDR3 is TGTGCCAGCAGCTTGGCCGCCCGAGGGAGGGTAAACAATGAGCAGTTCTTC.

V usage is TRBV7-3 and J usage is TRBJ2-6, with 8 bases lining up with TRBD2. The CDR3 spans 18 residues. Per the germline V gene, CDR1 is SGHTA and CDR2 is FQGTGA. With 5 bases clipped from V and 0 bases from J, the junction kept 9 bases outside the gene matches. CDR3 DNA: TGTGCCAGCAGCCCGGGGGGCGGGGGGAGCTCTGGGGCCAACGTCCTGACTTTC. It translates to CASSPGGGGSSGANVLTF.

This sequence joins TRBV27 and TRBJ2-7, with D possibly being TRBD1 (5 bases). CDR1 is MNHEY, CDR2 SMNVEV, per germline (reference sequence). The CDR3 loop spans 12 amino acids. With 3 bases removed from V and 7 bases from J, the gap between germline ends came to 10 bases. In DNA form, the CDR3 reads TGTGCCAGCAGTTTCGGTAGGGGTGAGCAGTACTTC. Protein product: CASSFGRGEQYF.

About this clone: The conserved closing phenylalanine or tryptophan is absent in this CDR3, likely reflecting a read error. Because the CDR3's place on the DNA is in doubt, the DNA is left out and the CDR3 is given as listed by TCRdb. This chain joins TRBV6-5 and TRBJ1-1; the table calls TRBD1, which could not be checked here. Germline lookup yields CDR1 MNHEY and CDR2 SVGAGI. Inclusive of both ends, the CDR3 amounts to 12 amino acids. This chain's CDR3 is CASSEQGTLTQT.

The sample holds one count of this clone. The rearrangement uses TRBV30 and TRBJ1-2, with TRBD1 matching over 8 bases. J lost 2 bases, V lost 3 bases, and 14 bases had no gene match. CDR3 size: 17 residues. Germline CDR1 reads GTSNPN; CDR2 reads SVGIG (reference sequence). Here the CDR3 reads CAWSGGPTGERNYGYTF. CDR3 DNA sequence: TGTGCCTGGAGCGGAGGCCCGACAGGGGAAAGAAACTATGGCTACACCTTC.

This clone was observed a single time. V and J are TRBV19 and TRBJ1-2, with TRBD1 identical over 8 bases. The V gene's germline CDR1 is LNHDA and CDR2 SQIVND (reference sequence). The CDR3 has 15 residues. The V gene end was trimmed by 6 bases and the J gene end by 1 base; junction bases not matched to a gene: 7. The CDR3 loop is CASRYGTGSNYGYTF. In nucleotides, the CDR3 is TGTGCCAGTAGATACGGGACAGGCAGTAACTATGGCTACACCTTC.

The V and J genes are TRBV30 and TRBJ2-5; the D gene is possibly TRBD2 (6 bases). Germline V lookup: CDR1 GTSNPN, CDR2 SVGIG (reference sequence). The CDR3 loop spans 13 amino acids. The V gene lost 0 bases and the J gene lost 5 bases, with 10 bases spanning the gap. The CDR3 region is CAWSVTGVETQYF. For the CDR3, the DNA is TGTGCCTGGAGTGTTACGGGGGTTGAGACCCAGTACTTC.

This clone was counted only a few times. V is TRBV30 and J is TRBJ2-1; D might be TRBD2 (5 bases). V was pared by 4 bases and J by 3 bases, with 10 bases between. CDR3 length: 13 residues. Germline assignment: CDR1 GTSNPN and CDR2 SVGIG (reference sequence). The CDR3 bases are TGTGCCTGGACGGAGGCCAACTACAATGAGCAGTTCTTC. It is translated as CAWTEANYNEQFF.